The clone carrying this T cell receptor beta chain was seen ten or more times. The sample comes from a study of T cell repertoires in cytomegalovirus infection. From the reads, TCRdb called clonotypes with MiXCR, one entry per CDR3 protein. Altogether 200,000 or so distinct CDR3 sequences are present, under 30% being singletons, with the ten largest covering roughly 31%. Sequenced sample: PBMCs. The TCR sequence derives from a human donor in good health (CMV status not recorded). Some clones in this sample may be carry-over from other donors' samples.

The DNA of the CDR3 is TGTGCCAGCAGGCTCGCGGGGGCGAACACTGAAGCTTTCTTT. Its translation: CASRLAGANTEAFF. The rearrangement links TRBV12-3 or TRBV12-4 to TRBJ1-1; tentatively, D is TRBD1 (6 bases). V lost 6 bases, J lost 1 base, and 12 bases lay in between. There are 14 residues in the CDR3.